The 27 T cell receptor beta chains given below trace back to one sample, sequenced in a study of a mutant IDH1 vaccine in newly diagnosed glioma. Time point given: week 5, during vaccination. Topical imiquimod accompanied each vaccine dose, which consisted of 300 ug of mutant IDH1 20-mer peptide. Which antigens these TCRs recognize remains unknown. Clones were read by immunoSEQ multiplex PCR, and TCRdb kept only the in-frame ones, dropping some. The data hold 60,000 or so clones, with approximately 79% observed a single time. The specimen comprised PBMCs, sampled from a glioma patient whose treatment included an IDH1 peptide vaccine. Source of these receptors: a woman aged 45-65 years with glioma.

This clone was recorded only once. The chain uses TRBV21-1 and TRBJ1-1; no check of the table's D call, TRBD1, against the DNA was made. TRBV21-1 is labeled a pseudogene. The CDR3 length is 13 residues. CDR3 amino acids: CASSKGQDTEAFF. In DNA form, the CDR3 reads TGTGCCAGCAGCAAAGGACAGGACACTGAAGCTTTCTTT.

The CDR3 loop reads CASSKGSGTPYGYTF. Here the CDR3 DNA reads TGTGCCAGTAGTAAGGGGTCAGGAACCCCTTATGGCTACACCTTC. The chain couples TRBV19 to TRBJ1-2; tentative D call: TRBD1 (5 bases). Germline V gene sequence: CDR1 LNHDA, CDR2 SQIVND (reference sequence). This CDR3 has 15 amino acids. V lost 4 bases and J lost 5, with 17 bases in between. Full variable domain (outside the CDR3, taken from reference TRBV19 and TRBJ1-2): DGGITQSPKYLFRKEGQNVTLSCEQNLNHDAMYWYRQDPGQGLRLIYYSQIVNDFQKGDIAEGYSVSREKKESFPLTVTSAQKNPTAFYLCASSKGSGTPYGYTFGSGTRLTVV.

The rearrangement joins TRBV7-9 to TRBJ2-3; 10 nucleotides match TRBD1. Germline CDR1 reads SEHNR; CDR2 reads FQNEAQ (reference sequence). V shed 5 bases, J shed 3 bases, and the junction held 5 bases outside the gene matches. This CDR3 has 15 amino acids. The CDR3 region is CASSQTGGRTDTQYF. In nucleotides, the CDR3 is TGTGCCAGCAGCCAGACAGGGGGCAGGACAGATACGCAGTATTTT. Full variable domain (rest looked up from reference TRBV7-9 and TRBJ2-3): DTGVSQNPRHKITKRGQNVTFRCDPISEHNRLYWYRQTLGQGPEFLTYFQNEAQLEKSRLLSDRFSAERPKGSFSTLEIQRTEQGDSAMYLCASSQTGGRTDTQYFGPGTRLTVL.

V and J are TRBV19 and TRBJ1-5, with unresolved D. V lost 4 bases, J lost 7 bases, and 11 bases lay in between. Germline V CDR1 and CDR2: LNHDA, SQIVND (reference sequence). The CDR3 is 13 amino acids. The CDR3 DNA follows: TGTGCCAGTAGTACGACCCGTAACCAGCCCCAGCATTTT. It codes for CASSTTRNQPQHF.

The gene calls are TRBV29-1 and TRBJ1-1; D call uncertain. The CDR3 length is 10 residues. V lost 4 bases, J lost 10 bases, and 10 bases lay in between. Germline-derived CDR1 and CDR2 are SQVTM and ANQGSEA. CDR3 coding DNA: TGCAGCGTTGGCGGTGCTGGAGCTTTCTTT. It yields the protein CSVGGAGAFF. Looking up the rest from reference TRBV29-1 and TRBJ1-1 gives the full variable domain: SAVISQKPSRDICQRGTSLTIQCQVDSQVTMMFWYRQQPGQSLTLIATANQGSEATYESGFVIDKFPISRPNLTFSTLTVSNMSPEDSSIYLCSVGGAGAFFGQGTRLTVV.

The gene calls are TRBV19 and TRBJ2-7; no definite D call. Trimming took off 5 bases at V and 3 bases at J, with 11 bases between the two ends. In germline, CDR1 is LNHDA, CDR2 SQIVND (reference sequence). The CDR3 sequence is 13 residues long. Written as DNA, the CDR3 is TGTGCCAGTAGTGTGGACCGAGACTACGAGCAGTACTTC. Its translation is CASSVDRDYEQYF. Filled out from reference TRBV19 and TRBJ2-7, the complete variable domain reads DGGITQSPKYLFRKEGQNVTLSCEQNLNHDAMYWYRQDPGQGLRLIYYSQIVNDFQKGDIAEGYSVSREKKESFPLTVTSAQKNPTAFYLCASSVDRDYEQYFGPGTRLTVT.

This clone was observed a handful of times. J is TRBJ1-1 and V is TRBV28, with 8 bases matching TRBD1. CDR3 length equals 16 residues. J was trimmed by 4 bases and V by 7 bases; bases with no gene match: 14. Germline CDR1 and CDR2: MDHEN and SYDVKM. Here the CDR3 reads CASNPGGEGFSTEAFF. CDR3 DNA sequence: TGTGCCAGCAACCCAGGGGGCGAAGGGTTTAGCACTGAAGCTTTCTTT.

The CDR3 is CAWRQPQHF. For the CDR3, the DNA is TGTGCCTGGAGGCAGCCCCAGCATTTT. V and J are TRBV30 and TRBJ1-5; D unresolved. Germline-derived CDR1 and CDR2 are GTSNPN and SVGIG (reference sequence). Trimming left V 3 bases short and J 7 bases short, with 1 base between. The CDR3 totals 9 residues.

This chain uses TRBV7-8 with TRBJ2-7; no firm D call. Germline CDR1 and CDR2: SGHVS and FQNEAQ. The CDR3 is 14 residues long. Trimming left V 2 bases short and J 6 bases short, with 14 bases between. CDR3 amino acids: CASSLSRAILEQYF. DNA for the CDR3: TGTGCCAGCAGCTTAAGTCGGGCCATTCTCGAGCAGTACTTC.

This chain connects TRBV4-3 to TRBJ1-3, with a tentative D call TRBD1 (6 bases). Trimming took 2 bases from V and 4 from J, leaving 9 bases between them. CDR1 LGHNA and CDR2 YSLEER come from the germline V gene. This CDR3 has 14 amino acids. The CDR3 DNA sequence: TGCGCCAGCAGCCAAACCGGGACAGGAAACACCATATATTTT. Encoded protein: CASSQTGTGNTIYF.

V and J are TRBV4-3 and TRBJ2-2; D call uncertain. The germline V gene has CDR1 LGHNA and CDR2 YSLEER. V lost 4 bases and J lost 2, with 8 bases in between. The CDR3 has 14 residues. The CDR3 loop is CASSRQANTGELFF. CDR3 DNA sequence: TGCGCCAGCAGCCGTCAGGCCAACACCGGGGAGCTGTTTTTT.

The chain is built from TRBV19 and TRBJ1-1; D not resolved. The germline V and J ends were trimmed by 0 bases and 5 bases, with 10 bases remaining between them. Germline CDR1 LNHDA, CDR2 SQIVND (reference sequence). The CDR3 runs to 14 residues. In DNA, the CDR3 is TGTGCCAGTAGTATAGACGGAGGCCGGACTGAAGCTTTCTTT. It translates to CASSIDGGRTEAFF.

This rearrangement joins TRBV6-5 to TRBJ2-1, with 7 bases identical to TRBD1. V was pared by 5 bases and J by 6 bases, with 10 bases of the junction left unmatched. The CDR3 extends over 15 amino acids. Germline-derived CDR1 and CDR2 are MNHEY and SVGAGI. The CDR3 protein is CASSTPRQGPNEQFF. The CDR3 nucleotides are TGTGCCAGCAGTACCCCGCGACAGGGACCCAATGAGCAGTTCTTC.

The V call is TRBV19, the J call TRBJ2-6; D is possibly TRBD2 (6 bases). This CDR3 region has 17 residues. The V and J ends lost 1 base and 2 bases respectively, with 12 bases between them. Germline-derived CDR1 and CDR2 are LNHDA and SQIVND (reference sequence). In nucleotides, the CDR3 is TGTGCCAGTAGTATAGCGGGGGAAAGGGCTGGGGCCAACGTCCTGACTTTC. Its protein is CASSIAGERAGANVLTF.

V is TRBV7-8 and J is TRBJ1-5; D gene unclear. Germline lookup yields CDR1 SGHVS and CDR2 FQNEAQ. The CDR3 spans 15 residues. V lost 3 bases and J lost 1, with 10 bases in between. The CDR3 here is CASSFGRASNQPQHF. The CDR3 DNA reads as TGTGCCAGCAGCTTCGGGAGGGCGAGCAATCAGCCCCAGCATTTT. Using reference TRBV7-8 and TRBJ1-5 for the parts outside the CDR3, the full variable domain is GAGVSQSPRYKVAKRGQDVALRCDPISGHVSLFWYQQALGQGPEFLTYFQNEAQLDKSGLPSDRFFAERPEGSVSTLKIQRTQQEDSAVYLCASSFGRASNQPQHFGDGTRLSIL.

The CDR3 nucleotides read TGTGCTAGTGGTTCACAGGGGGCGGGTGGCTACACCTTC. This translates into CASGSQGAGGYTF. V is TRBV12-5 and J is TRBJ1-2, with TRBD1 matching 9 bases. J was trimmed by 7 bases and V by 4 bases; bases with no gene match: 4. CDR1 is LGHNT and CDR2 is FRNRAP in the germline V gene. CDR3 length: 13 residues. Full variable domain (rest looked up from reference TRBV12-5 and TRBJ1-2): DARVTQTPRHKVTEMGQEVTMRCQPILGHNTVFWYRQTMMQGLELLAYFRNRAPLDDSGMPKDRFSAEMPDATLATLKIQPSEPRDSAVYFCASGSQGAGGYTFGSGTRLTVV.

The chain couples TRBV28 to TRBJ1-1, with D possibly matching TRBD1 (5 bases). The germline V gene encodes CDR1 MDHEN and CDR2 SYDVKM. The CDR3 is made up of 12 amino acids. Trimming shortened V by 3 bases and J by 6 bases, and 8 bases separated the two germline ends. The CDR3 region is CASSLWGAEAFF. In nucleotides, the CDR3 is TGTGCCAGCAGTTTGTGGGGCGCTGAAGCTTTCTTT.

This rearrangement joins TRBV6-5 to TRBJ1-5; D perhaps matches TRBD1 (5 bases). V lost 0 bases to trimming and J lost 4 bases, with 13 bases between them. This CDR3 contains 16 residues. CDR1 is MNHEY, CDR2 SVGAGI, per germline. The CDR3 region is CASSYSYPGMNQPQHF. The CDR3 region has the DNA TGTGCCAGCAGTTACTCCTACCCAGGGATGAATCAGCCCCAGCATTTT.

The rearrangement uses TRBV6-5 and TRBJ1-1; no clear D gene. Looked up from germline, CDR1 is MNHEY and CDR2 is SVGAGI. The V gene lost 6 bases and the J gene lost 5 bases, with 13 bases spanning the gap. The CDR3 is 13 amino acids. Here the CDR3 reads CASRGGGETEAFF. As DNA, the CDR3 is TGTGCCAGCAGGGGAGGTGGGGAGACTGAAGCTTTCTTT.

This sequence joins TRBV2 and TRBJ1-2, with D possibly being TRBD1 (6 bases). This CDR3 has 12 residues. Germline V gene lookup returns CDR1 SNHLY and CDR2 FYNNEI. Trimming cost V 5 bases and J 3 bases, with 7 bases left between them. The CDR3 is CASSWTDYGYTF. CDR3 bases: TGTGCCAGCAGTTGGACAGACTATGGCTACACCTTC.

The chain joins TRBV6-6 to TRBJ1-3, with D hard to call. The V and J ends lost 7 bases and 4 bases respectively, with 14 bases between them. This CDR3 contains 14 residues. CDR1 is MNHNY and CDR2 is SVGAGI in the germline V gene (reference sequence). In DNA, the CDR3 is TGTGCCAGCACTAAAAGCGGAGGAGGAAACACCATATATTTT. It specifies CASTKSGGGNTIYF.

For the CDR3, the DNA is TGTGCCAGCAGTTTACGGGGGCTAGAGGGAGCTTTCTTT. This encodes CASSLRGLEGAFF. This chain joins TRBV28 and TRBJ1-1, with TRBD1 as a possible D gene (6 bases). Germline V lookup: CDR1 MDHEN, CDR2 SYDVKM. This CDR3 comprises 13 residues. With 2 bases removed from V and 10 bases from J, the gap between germline ends came to 14 bases.

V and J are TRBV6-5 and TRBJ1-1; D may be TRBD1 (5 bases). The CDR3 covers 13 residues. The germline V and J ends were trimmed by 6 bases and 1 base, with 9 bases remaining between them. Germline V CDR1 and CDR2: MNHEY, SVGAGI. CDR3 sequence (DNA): TGTGCCAGCAGAGGAAGGGGGAACACTGAAGCTTTCTTT. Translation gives CASRGRGNTEAFF.

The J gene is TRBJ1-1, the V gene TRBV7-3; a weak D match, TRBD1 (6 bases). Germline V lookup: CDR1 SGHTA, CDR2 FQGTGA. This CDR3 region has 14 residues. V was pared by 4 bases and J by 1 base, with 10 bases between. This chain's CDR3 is CASSSGAGNTEAFF. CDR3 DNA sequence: TGTGCCAGCAGCTCGGGGGCGGGGAACACTGAAGCTTTCTTT. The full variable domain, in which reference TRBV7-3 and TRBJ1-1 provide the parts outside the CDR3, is GAGVSQTPSNKVTEKGKYVELRCDPISGHTALYWYRQSLGQGPEFLIYFQGTGAADDSGLPNDRFFAVRPEGSVSTLKIQRTERGDSAVYLCASSSGAGNTEAFFGQGTRLTVV.

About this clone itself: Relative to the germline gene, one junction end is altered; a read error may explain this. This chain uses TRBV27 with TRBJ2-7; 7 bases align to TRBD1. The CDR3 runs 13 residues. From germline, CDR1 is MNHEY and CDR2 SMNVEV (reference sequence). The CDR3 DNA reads TGTGCCAGCAGTTACGGACCCAGGGGGTCTAGCCCCTTC. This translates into CASSYGPRGSSPF.

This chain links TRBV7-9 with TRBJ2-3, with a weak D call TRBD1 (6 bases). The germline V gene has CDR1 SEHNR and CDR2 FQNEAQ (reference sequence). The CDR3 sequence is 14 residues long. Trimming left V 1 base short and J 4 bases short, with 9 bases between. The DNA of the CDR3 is TGTGCCAGCAGCTTAGGGCAGGGGCCAGATACGCAGTATTTT. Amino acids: CASSLGQGPDTQYF.

CDR3 in amino acids: CASSLRTGVDTQYF. CDR3 in DNA: TGTGCCAGCAGCCTAAGGACAGGGGTAGATACGCAGTATTTT. This chain uses TRBV9 with TRBJ2-3; 9 bases agree with TRBD1. CDR1 and CDR2 from the germline V gene are SGDLS and YYNGEE. CDR3 size: 14 residues. V was clipped by 4 bases and J by 5 bases; unmatched bases: 5. The whole variable domain, remainder taken from reference TRBV9 and TRBJ2-3, is DSGVTQTPKHLITATGQRVTLRCSPRSGDLSVYWYQQSLDQGLQFLIQYYNGEERAKGNILERFSAQQFPDLHSELNLSSLELGDSALYFCASSLRTGVDTQYFGPGTRLTVL.